One sample yielded the 13 T cell receptor beta chains listed below, sequenced in a study of a mutant IDH1 vaccine in newly diagnosed glioma. Indicated time point: baseline, week 1 (first vaccination visit). This sample's treatment: pre-vaccination baseline after standard-of-care therapy. Measured with immunoSEQ multiplex PCR; TCRdb has only the in-frame clones, and not every one. The sample lists some 87,000 clones; roughly 78% were seen once. This material consisted of PBMCs, taken from a glioma patient treated with radiotherapy, temozolomide or both. The receptors originated from a man aged 35 to 55 with glioma.

The chain employs TRBV28 and TRBJ1-2; no reliable D call. CDR1 and CDR2 (germline): MDHEN, SYDVKM. Trimming left V 2 bases short and J 0 bases short, with 7 bases between. The CDR3 consists of 14 residues. Here the CDR3 reads CASSLRRTNYGYTF. As DNA, the CDR3 is TGTGCCAGCAGTTTAAGAAGGACTAACTATGGCTACACCTTC.

V gene TRBV6-6 combines with J gene TRBJ1-1, with D unclear. Germline V gives CDR1 MNHNY, CDR2 SVGAGI (reference sequence). The V and J ends lost 4 bases and 10 bases respectively, with 10 bases between them. The CDR3 is made up of 11 amino acids. As DNA, the CDR3 is TGTGCCAGCAGTTCGAAGGTTGTAGCTTTCTTT. This codes for CASSSKVVAFF.

V is TRBV7-2 and J is TRBJ1-6, with D possibly TRBD1 on 6 matching bases. The CDR3 extends over 17 amino acids. CDR1 and CDR2 from the germline V gene are SGHTA and FQGNSA. V gave up 3 bases and J gave up 9 bases, with 21 bases separating them. The DNA for the CDR3 is TGTGCCAGCAGCTTTACTTTCACGAGGGGGTCGGGTTCACCCCTCCACTTT. It encodes CASSFTFTRGSGSPLHF.

V is TRBV7-2 and J is TRBJ2-7; D gene unclear. The CDR3 totals 12 residues. The germline V gene has CDR1 SGHTA and CDR2 FQGNSA. Trimming left V 6 bases short and J 6 bases short, with 12 bases between. This CDR3 is CASRGLVGEQYF. As DNA, the CDR3 is TGTGCCAGCAGAGGGCTAGTTGGCGAGCAGTACTTC.

This clone appeared a single time. CDR3 in DNA: TGTGCCAGCAGCTTAATTAGCGGAACCTACGAGCAGTACTTC. Amino acid sequence: CASSLISGTYEQYF. The chain uses TRBV5-6 and TRBJ2-7, with TRBD2 as a possible D gene (6 bases). The CDR3 loop spans 14 amino acids. Germline CDR1 SGHDT, CDR2 YYEEEE. V gave up 2 bases and J gave up 2 bases, with 11 bases separating them.

This clone was recorded a few times. V usage is TRBV5-1 and J usage is TRBJ2-7; 8 bases agree with TRBD1. Germline V gives CDR1 SGHRS, CDR2 YFSETQ. The CDR3 spans 14 residues. V lost 0 bases to trimming and J lost 3 bases; unmatched junction nucleotides: 2. The chain's CDR3 is CASSLAQGVYEQYF. The CDR3 DNA reads as TGCGCCAGCAGCTTGGCACAGGGGGTCTACGAGCAGTACTTC.

The chain joins TRBV9 to TRBJ2-4; D tentatively fits TRBD1 or TRBD2 (5 bases each). With 2 bases removed from V and 0 bases from J, the gap between germline ends came to 9 bases. This CDR3 is 15 amino acids long. Germline CDR1 and CDR2: SGDLS and YYNGEE. This CDR3 is CASSVGGGAKNIQYF. The CDR3 DNA follows: TGTGCCAGCAGCGTCGGTGGGGGAGCCAAAAACATTCAGTACTTC.

This chain uses TRBV5-1 with TRBJ2-3; either TRBD1 or TRBD2 may fit D (6 bases each). Trimming took 0 bases from V and 5 from J, leaving 13 bases between them. The length of the CDR3 is 15 residues. Germline CDR1 SGHRS, CDR2 YFSETQ. The CDR3 DNA reads TGCGCCAGCAGCTTGGCCGGGGGCAGGGAAGATACGCAGTATTTT. This translates into CASSLAGGREDTQYF.

In nucleotides, the CDR3 is TGTGCCAGCAGACTAGGGTATGGGAACACTGAAGCTTTCTTT. As protein: CASRLGYGNTEAFF. The chain uses TRBV28 and TRBJ1-1; D is unresolved. The CDR3 is 14 amino acids. V was cut by 6 bases and J by 1 base, with 12 bases left in between. Germline CDR1 MDHEN, CDR2 SYDVKM.

This clone was observed once. V gene TRBV27 combines with J gene TRBJ2-7, with D perhaps TRBD2 (5 bases). Trimming cost V 5 bases and J 1 base, with 15 bases left between them. The germline CDR1 and CDR2 sequences are MNHEY and SMNVEV (reference sequence). The length of the CDR3 is 15 residues. CDR3 nucleotides: TGTGCCAGCAGTGGCACGCGGGTGAGGTCCTACGAGCAGTACTTC. Encoded protein: CASSGTRVRSYEQYF.

This rearrangement joins TRBV7-2 to TRBJ2-3, with 14 bases lining up with TRBD2. The CDR3 is 15 residues long. Germline CDR1 reads SGHTA; CDR2 reads FQGNSA. V trimming: 3 bases; J trimming: 6 bases; junction bases outside the gene matches: 2. The CDR3, as DNA: TGTGCCAGCAGCTTGCGGACTAGCGGGGGGGATACGCAGTATTTT. This sequence encodes CASSLRTSGGDTQYF.

V is TRBV13 and J is TRBJ1-2, with 11 bases lining up with TRBD1. V was clipped by 5 bases and J by 11 bases; unmatched bases: 10. The germline V gene encodes CDR1 PRHDT and CDR2 FYEKMQ (reference sequence). The CDR3 runs 14 residues. CDR3 DNA: TGTGCCAGCAGCCCCCGGGGACAGGGGGTTAGTTACACCTTC. Its protein is CASSPRGQGVSYTF.

The genes are TRBV5-5 and TRBJ1-1; no reliable D call. V was shortened by 0 bases and J by 6 bases, with 18 bases between the two germline ends. CDR3 length: 16 amino acids. Germline CDR1 SGHKS, CDR2 YYEKEE (reference sequence). CDR3 sequence (DNA): TGTGCCAGCAGCTTGGTCTCGCTGGGAGGCTTAGCTGAAGCTTTCTTT. Translating gives CASSLVSLGGLAEAFF.